These 27 T cell receptor beta chains came from one sample sequenced in a study of T cells in pancreatic ductal adenocarcinoma (dated by TCRdb to 2016 to 2017). Library prep was done by the immunoSEQ multiplex PCR assay. TCRdb took over this immuneACCESS table, retaining in-frame rearrangements with V and J assigned. Such tables are incomplete; in checked studies, under half of the missing clones stem from an unresolved V gene, and the remainder is unexplained. This sample holds about 100,000 clones; more than 90% were observed only once. The top ten clonotypes cover 2.5% to 3.5% of the sample. Pancreatic ductal adenocarcinoma patients who had undergone surgery without neoadjuvant therapy were selected. Specimen: PBMCs. The origin of the receptors is a human donor with pancreatic ductal adenocarcinoma.

CDR3 nucleotide sequence: TGTGCCAGCAGTCCCAGGGGGTTCGGGGAGCTGTTTTTT. Translated: CASSPRGFGELFF. The genes are TRBV2 and TRBJ2-2, with 7 bases fitting TRBD1. Germline V CDR1 and CDR2: SNHLY, FYNNEI. Trimming at V came to 5 bases and at J to 7 bases, leaving 4 bases not matched to a gene. This CDR3 is built from 13 residues.

This sequence joins TRBV18 and TRBJ2-6, with unresolved D. The CDR3 has 17 residues. V gave up 3 bases and J gave up 0 bases, with 12 bases separating them. The germline gives CDR1 KGHSH, CDR2 LQKENI. Here the CDR3 reads CASSPQKADSGANVLTF. The CDR3 DNA sequence: TGTGCCAGCTCACCCCAAAAAGCTGACTCTGGGGCCAACGTCCTGACTTTC.

The sample holds a few counts of this clone. The V call is TRBV2, the J call TRBJ2-7; 13 bases are a match to TRBD2. This CDR3 has 14 residues. Germline CDR1 reads SNHLY; CDR2 reads FYNNEI. Losses at the gene ends were 4 bases for V and 6 bases for J; bases not matched to a gene: 3. CDR3 amino acids: CASSVRLAGGEQYF. The CDR3 DNA reads as TGTGCCAGCAGTGTGCGACTAGCGGGAGGCGAGCAGTACTTC. Filled out from reference TRBV2 and TRBJ2-7, the complete variable domain reads EPEVTQTPSHQVTQMGQEVILRCVPISNHLYFYWYRQILGQKVEFLVSFYNNEISEKSEIFDDQFSVERPDGSNFTLKIRSTKLEDSAMYFCASSVRLAGGEQYFGPGTRLTVT.

The chain is built from TRBV21-1 and TRBJ2-5; the table's D call, TRBD1, has no DNA check behind it. TRBV21-1 is noted as a pseudogene. The CDR3 is 13 amino acids. The CDR3 nucleotides are TGTGCCAGCAGCCGGGGACAGGAAGAGACCCAGTACTTC. Encoded protein: CASSRGQEETQYF.

The rearrangement joins TRBV7-3 to TRBJ2-2, with TRBD2 matching 8 bases. Trimming cost V 5 bases and J 2 bases; bases outside gene matches: 7. Looked up from germline, CDR1 is SGHTA and CDR2 is FQGTGA. The CDR3 has 16 residues. CDR3 sequence: CASSPRLAINTGELFF. As DNA, the CDR3 is TGTGCCAGCAGCCCCCGACTAGCGATAAACACCGGGGAGCTGTTTTTT. Filled out from reference TRBV7-3 and TRBJ2-2, the complete variable domain reads GAGVSQTPSNKVTEKGKYVELRCDPISGHTALYWYRQSLGQGPEFLIYFQGTGAADDSGLPNDRFFAVRPEGSVSTLKIQRTERGDSAVYLCASSPRLAINTGELFFGEGSRLTVL.

The chain couples TRBV30 to TRBJ2-3; D is unresolved. Trimming shortened V by 4 bases and J by 4 bases, and 6 bases separated the two germline ends. Germline V gene data show CDR1 as GTSNPN and CDR2 as SVGIG (reference sequence). The CDR3 spans 11 residues. For the CDR3, the DNA is TGTGCCTGGACGGTTGCAGATACGCAGTATTTT. Protein product: CAWTVADTQYF.

V and J are TRBV6-5 and TRBJ1-5; D remains ambiguous. Germline V lookup: CDR1 MNHEY, CDR2 SVGAGI. The CDR3 extends over 15 amino acids. V gave up 0 bases and J gave up 0 bases, with 6 bases separating them. The CDR3 loop is CASSYSPNSNQPQHF. The CDR3 nucleotides are TGTGCCAGCAGTTACTCCCCCAATAGCAATCAGCCCCAGCATTTT.

The chain recombines TRBV25-1 with TRBJ1-1; D uncertain. Per germline, CDR1 MGHDK and CDR2 SYGVNS. The CDR3 covers 13 residues. The V end was cut by 7 bases, the J end by 0 bases, with 9 bases between. The CDR3 here is CASNGNMNTEAFF. The CDR3, as DNA: TGTGCCAGCAACGGGAACATGAACACTGAAGCTTTCTTT.

The chain links TRBV5-1 to TRBJ2-1, with TRBD2 matching 15 bases. Germline-derived CDR1 and CDR2 are SGHRS and YFSETQ. The length of the CDR3 is 16 residues. Trimming cost V 3 bases and J 3 bases; bases outside gene matches: 1. The CDR3 nucleotides read TGCGCCAGCAGCTGGACTAGCGGGAGGGGCTACAATGAGCAGTTCTTC. Encoded protein: CASSWTSGRGYNEQFF.

The chain has TRBV28 and TRBJ1-2; 11 nucleotides align to TRBD1. Losses at the gene ends were 8 bases for V and 7 bases for J; bases not matched to a gene: 15. This CDR3 has 16 amino acids. Germline CDR1 is MDHEN and CDR2 is SYDVKM. CDR3: CASQGNSGQGVLGYTF. DNA of the CDR3: TGTGCCAGCCAGGGAAATTCGGGACAGGGGGTTCTTGGCTACACCTTC.

The chain employs TRBV9 and TRBJ2-5; 9 nucleotides align to TRBD1. Germline CDR1 reads SGDLS; CDR2 reads YYNGEE. The V segment lost 4 bases and the J segment 5 bases; nucleotides outside the gene matches: 6. This CDR3 region has 14 residues. CDR3 sequence (DNA): TGTGCCAGCAGCCTTACAGGGGGCGAGGAGACCCAGTACTTC. Its protein is CASSLTGGEETQYF.

This chain's CDR3 is CASSRKREGGELFF. The DNA of the CDR3 is TGTGCCAGCAGCCGAAAGCGGGAAGGCGGGGAGCTGTTTTTT. The chain uses TRBV4-2 and TRBJ2-2; 7 positions match TRBD2. The trim removed 4 bases at V and 7 bases at J, leaving 6 bases unmatched. Germline CDR1 LGHNA, CDR2 YNFKEQ. The CDR3 runs 14 residues.

The chain carries TRBV4-1 and TRBJ2-1; 11 nucleotides line up with TRBD1. The trim removed 0 bases at V and 9 bases at J, leaving 10 bases unmatched. Per the germline V gene, CDR1 is MGHRA and CDR2 is YSYEKL. The length of the CDR3 is 17 residues. DNA of the CDR3: TGCGCCAGCAGCCAAGAAGGGGACAGGGGGATTCAAAGTGAGCAGTTCTTC. Protein sequence: CASSQEGDRGIQSEQFF.

This chain connects TRBV7-3 to TRBJ2-3; 7 bases line up with TRBD1. This CDR3 region has 17 residues. Germline V gives CDR1 SGHTA, CDR2 FQGTGA. Trimming removed 1 base from V and 4 bases from J; junction bases left unmatched: 11. DNA for the CDR3: TGTGCCAGCAGCTTAAATGGTGACAGGGTAATTTCAGATACGCAGTATTTT. It specifies CASSLNGDRVISDTQYF.

The V call is TRBV2, the J call TRBJ2-3; 9 nucleotides align to TRBD2. The V and J ends lost 0 bases and 5 bases, in that order; junction bases with no gene match: 6. The CDR3 loop spans 16 amino acids. CDR1 and CDR2 from the germline V gene are SNHLY and FYNNEI. The DNA for the CDR3 is TGTGCCAGCAGTGAAGCGAATAGCGGGAGAGGAGATACGCAGTATTTT. This encodes CASSEANSGRGDTQYF.

J is TRBJ1-1 and V is TRBV6-5; tentative D call: TRBD1 (5 bases). The CDR3 loop spans 13 amino acids. The germline V and J ends were trimmed by 6 bases and 1 base, with 9 bases remaining between them. The V gene's germline CDR1 is MNHEY and CDR2 SVGAGI. CDR3 in amino acids: CASSQQGNTEAFF. The CDR3 DNA sequence: TGTGCCAGCAGCCAGCAGGGGAACACTGAAGCTTTCTTT.

The chain joins TRBV7-9 to TRBJ2-5; 10 positions match TRBD2. V was clipped by 0 bases and J by 4 bases; unmatched bases: 5. Per germline, CDR1 SEHNR and CDR2 FQNEAQ (reference sequence). The CDR3 runs 16 residues. The CDR3 region is CASSLASGRELETQYF. CDR3 DNA sequence: TGTGCCAGCAGCTTAGCGAGCGGGAGGGAGTTAGAGACCCAGTACTTC. The full variable domain, in which reference TRBV7-9 and TRBJ2-5 provide the parts outside the CDR3, is DTGVSQNPRHKITKRGQNVTFRCDPISEHNRLYWYRQTLGQGPEFLTYFQNEAQLEKSRLLSDRFSAERPKGSFSTLEIQRTEQGDSAMYLCASSLASGRELETQYFGPGTRLLVL.

The chain links TRBV10-3 to TRBJ2-7, with 8 bases matching TRBD2. Germline assignment: CDR1 ENHRY and CDR2 SYGVKD. V lost 6 bases to trimming and J lost 3 bases; unmatched junction nucleotides: 10. This CDR3 is built from 15 residues. CDR3 in amino acids: CAIRQSQRESYEQYF. CDR3 in DNA: TGTGCCATCAGACAAAGCCAGCGGGAGAGCTACGAGCAGTACTTC.

The J gene is TRBJ2-2, the V gene TRBV10-3; the match to TRBD1 covers 7 bases. Germline V lookup: CDR1 ENHRY, CDR2 SYGVKD. This CDR3 has 15 residues. The junction had 9 bases not matched to a gene; V was cut back by 6 bases and J by 5 bases. The CDR3 loop reads CAIRSQGSGTGELFF. The CDR3 nucleotides are TGTGCCATCAGGTCACAGGGGTCGGGTACCGGGGAGCTGTTTTTT.

This chain connects TRBV13 to TRBJ2-7; D is unresolved. Per germline, CDR1 PRHDT and CDR2 FYEKMQ (reference sequence). The CDR3 runs 14 residues. V lost 5 bases, J lost 1 base, and 12 bases lay in between. In nucleotides, the CDR3 is TGTGCCAGCAGCCGTCCGTGGCAGTCCTACGAGCAGTACTTC. Translating it yields CASSRPWQSYEQYF.

The rearrangement uses TRBV28 and TRBJ1-5; possible D gene TRBD1, 5 bases. The CDR3 is 13 amino acids. Per germline, CDR1 MDHEN and CDR2 SYDVKM. V lost 6 bases, J lost 9 bases, and 15 bases lay in between. The CDR3 DNA is TGTGCCAGCAGGGGGCCGATGATGGGGCCCCAGCATTTT. Protein: CASRGPMMGPQHF.

This clone occurred once. This sequence joins TRBV19 and TRBJ2-7; TRBD2 is a possible D gene (6 bases). V was clipped by 5 bases and J by 3 bases, with 14 bases between them. The CDR3 is 14 residues long. Germline loops: CDR1 LNHDA, CDR2 SQIVND (reference sequence). CDR3 sequence reads: CASSAEGGNYEQYF. The CDR3 DNA sequence: TGTGCCAGTAGTGCAGAGGGCGGGAACTACGAGCAGTACTTC.

CDR3 in DNA: TGTGCCAGCAGGAGTTCTGGAAACACCATATATTTT. Translation gives CASRSSGNTIYF. This chain joins TRBV27 and TRBJ1-3; D not resolved. The CDR3 runs 12 residues. Germline V gene sequence: CDR1 MNHEY, CDR2 SMNVEV (reference sequence). V gave up 6 bases and J gave up 1 base, with 4 bases separating them.

The gene calls are TRBV11-2 and TRBJ2-1; no definite D call. V lost 3 bases to trimming and J lost 6 bases, with 9 bases between them. Per germline, CDR1 SGHAT and CDR2 FQNNGV. This CDR3 spans 13 amino acids. The CDR3 spells CASSFSPPNEQFF. Written as DNA, the CDR3 is TGTGCCAGCAGCTTTTCCCCTCCCAATGAGCAGTTCTTC.

This clone has just one count. V usage is TRBV19 and J usage is TRBJ2-2; 9 bases match TRBD2. Per germline, CDR1 LNHDA and CDR2 SQIVND (reference sequence). J gave up 4 bases and V 4 bases, and 7 bases lay outside the gene matches. This CDR3 has 16 residues. The CDR3 region has the DNA TGTGCCAGTAGTAAAACTTGGACTAGCGTCACCGGGGAGCTGTTTTTT. Its protein product is CASSKTWTSVTGELFF.

This chain links TRBV18 with TRBJ2-7, with TRBD2 as a possible D gene (6 bases). The CDR3 totals 16 residues. Per the germline V gene, CDR1 is KGHSH and CDR2 is LQKENI. Between the trimmed V and J ends, which lost 3 bases and 6 bases, there was a span of 21 bases. CDR3 nucleotides: TGTGCCAGCTCACCTGGGGGGTGGGTCGACGCTGGCGAGCAGTACTTC. Translation gives CASSPGGWVDAGEQYF.

This chain uses TRBV5-5 with TRBJ2-7; D not resolved. V dropped 4 bases and J dropped 3 bases, with 14 bases sitting between them. Per the germline V gene, CDR1 is SGHKS and CDR2 is YYEKEE (reference sequence). There are 14 residues in the CDR3. In DNA, the CDR3 is TGTGCCAGCAGCCATGGAGTGATGGGCTACGAGCAGTACTTC. Protein sequence: CASSHGVMGYEQYF.